A single sample gave rise to the 20 T cell receptor beta chains below, sequenced in a study of blood T cells in healthy people across ages. Through a sample-barcoded 5' primer and a J-beta primer mix, a second PCR was run for about 6 to 12 cycles. TCRdb redid the calling of the 5' RACE reads with MiXCR, one entry per CDR3 protein. The top ten clones hold around 13% of a sample with about 1.1 million distinct CDR3 sequences, under 40% of them seen once. Material for sequencing was blood. These receptors were obtained from a young man in good health.

The chain uses TRBV4-2 and TRBJ2-1; D may be TRBD2 (7 bases). Per germline, CDR1 LGHNA and CDR2 YNFKEQ. The CDR3 covers 16 residues. Trimming cost V 0 bases and J 2 bases, with 11 bases left between them. This chain's CDR3 is CASSQERGGAYNEQFF. DNA of the CDR3: TGTGCCAGCAGCCAAGAAAGGGGGGGAGCCTACAATGAGCAGTTCTTC.

The chain employs TRBV7-9 and TRBJ2-1; D perhaps matches TRBD1 (6 bases). Trimming took 1 base from V and 2 from J, leaving 12 bases between them. In germline, CDR1 is SEHNR, CDR2 FQNEAQ (reference sequence). The CDR3 runs 16 residues. For the CDR3, the DNA is TGTGCCAGCAGCTTAGAGAGGCAGGGGCCCTACAATGAGCAGTTCTTC. Its protein is CASSLERQGPYNEQFF.

This clonotype was seen a handful of times. J is TRBJ2-1 and V is TRBV24-1; 7 nucleotides line up with TRBD2. CDR1 and CDR2 (germline): KGHDR, SFDVKD. J lost 4 bases, V lost 2 bases, and 1 base had no gene match. CDR3 length: 14 amino acids. CDR3 bases: TGTGCCACCAGTGATTGGACTAGTTACAATGAGCAGTTCTTC. Protein sequence: CATSDWTSYNEQFF.

A few counts support this clonotype. V is TRBV6-2 or TRBV6-3 and J is TRBJ1-1; no definite D call. V lost 0 bases and J lost 1, with 15 bases in between. CDR1 is MNHEY and CDR2 is SVGEGT in the germline V gene. The CDR3 covers 17 residues. CDR3 nucleotide sequence: TGTGCCAGCAGTTACTCGATGCCGGGTGGGCCGAACACTGAAGCTTTCTTT. It encodes CASSYSMPGGPNTEAFF.

The chain carries TRBV20-1 and TRBJ1-1; D gene uncertain. The CDR3 runs to 9 residues. Germline V gene data show CDR1 as DFQATT and CDR2 as SNEGSKA (reference sequence). CDR3 sequence (DNA): TGCAGCCTGCGGGGTGAAGCTTTCTTT. This sequence encodes CSLRGEAFF.

This clonotype has more than one count but fewer than ten. The CDR3 bases are TGTGCCAGCTCACCAGGATTGGTCAGCTCTGGGGCCAACGTCCTGACTTTC. It yields the protein CASSPGLVSSGANVLTF. V gene TRBV18 combines with J gene TRBJ2-6; D is unresolved. Germline CDR1 is KGHSH and CDR2 is LQKENI. The V and J ends lost 2 bases and 0 bases respectively, with 11 bases between them. The CDR3 is 17 amino acids.

This chain connects TRBV24-1 to TRBJ2-7, with 8 bases that match TRBD1. Germline CDR1 is KGHDR and CDR2 is SFDVKD. The trim removed 3 bases at V and 7 bases at J, leaving 7 bases unmatched. There are 14 residues in the CDR3. CDR3 region: CATSDLDRGHEQYF. The CDR3 DNA reads as TGTGCCACCAGTGATCTCGACAGGGGACATGAGCAGTACTTC.

This sequence joins TRBV9 and TRBJ2-1; weak D call: TRBD2 (7 bases). Trimming stripped 0 bases from V and 13 bases from J, with 14 bases between. The CDR3 runs 13 residues. Germline CDR1 SGDLS, CDR2 YYNGEE. DNA of the CDR3: TGTGCCAGCAGCGTAGTAGGGGGGGAGACCCAGTTCTTC. Translation: CASSVVGGETQFF.

On this clonotype itself: At one of its ends the junction is not consistent with the germline gene, which may arise from a read error. The genes are TRBV25-1 and TRBJ2-1; D is unclear. Germline loops: CDR1 MGHDK, CDR2 SYGVNS. CDR3 length: 11 amino acids. DNA of the CDR3: TGTGCCGGCAGACTCCTCTACGAGCAGTTCTTC. Amino acids: CAGRLLYEQFF.

This sequence joins TRBV20-1 and TRBJ2-5; TRBD1 matches at 9 bases. The length of the CDR3 is 14 residues. The ends lost 5 bases at V and 2 bases at J; junction bases unmatched: 6. CDR1 is DFQATT, CDR2 SNEGSKA, per germline (reference sequence). The chain's CDR3 is CSAYRDRVQETQYF. CDR3 DNA sequence: TGCAGTGCTTACCGGGACAGGGTTCAAGAGACCCAGTACTTC.

As for this clonotype: A read error is possible here, since a much larger clone lies one base away. The rearrangement joins TRBV6-2 or TRBV6-3 to TRBJ1-1; maybe TRBD1 (5 bases). Trimming stripped 6 bases from V and 0 bases from J, with 11 bases between. The CDR3 runs to 14 residues. The V gene's germline CDR1 is MNHEY and CDR2 SVGEGT. For the CDR3, the DNA is TGTGCCAGCAGACTGGGACGGATGAACACTGAAGCTTTCTTT. Translation: CASRLGRMNTEAFF.

For the CDR3, the DNA is TGTGCCAGCAGTAATCCGGGACAGGGACTCCACGGGCAGTACTTC. This sequence encodes CASSNPGQGLHGQYF. This rearrangement joins TRBV6-5 to TRBJ2-5, with 9 bases aligning to TRBD1. Germline CDR1 reads MNHEY; CDR2 reads SVGAGI. This CDR3 region has 15 residues. V lost 5 bases and J lost 11; bases outside the gene matches: 15.

This chain uses TRBV6-5 with TRBJ2-3; 10 bases fit TRBD2. Germline CDR1 and CDR2: MNHEY and SVGAGI. The V gene end was trimmed by 0 bases and the J gene end by 0 bases; junction bases not matched to a gene: 15. The CDR3 is made up of 21 amino acids. CDR3 nucleotides: TGTGCCAGCAGTTACTCCAAGCTACATAGCGGGGGGTCCACCAGCACAGATACGCAGTATTTT. This codes for CASSYSKLHSGGSTSTDTQYF.

Of note for this clonotype: One base away lies a much larger clone, so this may be a sequencing read error. This chain joins TRBV20-1 and TRBJ2-7; weak D call: TRBD1 (5 bases). V gave up 0 bases and J gave up 7 bases, with 28 bases separating them. The length of the CDR3 is 18 residues. Germline V lookup: CDR1 DFQATT, CDR2 SNEGSKA (reference sequence). The CDR3 coding sequence is TGCAGTGCTAGAGATAGTTTCCAGCGACAGACCCTTGGCAATGAGCAGTACTTC. Its translation is CSARDSFQRQTLGNEQYF.

V gene TRBV20-1 combines with J gene TRBJ1-2; weak D call: TRBD1 (6 bases). V lost 6 bases and J lost 3, with 11 bases in between. This CDR3 spans 12 amino acids. Germline CDR1 is DFQATT and CDR2 is SNEGSKA (reference sequence). CDR3 in DNA: TGCAGTGCCACACAGGGAGACTATGGCTACACCTTC. Its translation: CSATQGDYGYTF.

This clonotype was recorded a few times. The V call is TRBV2, the J call TRBJ1-1; TRBD1 matches 9 bases. V was clipped by 8 bases and J by 3 bases; unmatched bases: 7. Germline loops: CDR1 SNHLY, CDR2 FYNNEI. This CDR3 has 14 amino acids. CDR3 in amino acids: CASHRTGVDTEAFF. CDR3 DNA sequence: TGTGCCAGCCACCGGACAGGGGTAGACACTGAAGCTTTCTTT.

The chain employs TRBV3-1 and TRBJ2-1, with 11 bases lining up with TRBD2. The CDR3 length is 16 residues. The germline CDR1 and CDR2 sequences are LGHDT and YNNKEL (reference sequence). The junction had 8 bases not matched to a gene; V was cut back by 8 bases and J by 2 bases. The CDR3 bases are TGTGCCAGCTGCGTCAGTAGCGGGGGGGCCTACAATGAGCAGTTCTTC. Translation gives CASCVSSGGAYNEQFF.

This clonotype appeared many times. The chain combines TRBV20-1 with TRBJ2-7; D not certain. The CDR3 contains 12 residues. V lost 0 bases and J lost 6, with 9 bases in between. Per germline, CDR1 DFQATT and CDR2 SNEGSKA (reference sequence). CDR3 region: CSARDLVGEQYF. The CDR3 DNA reads as TGCAGTGCTAGAGATTTAGTGGGCGAGCAGTACTTC.

V gene TRBV12-3 or TRBV12-4 combines with J gene TRBJ1-4; 8 nucleotides agree with TRBD1. J was trimmed by 4 bases and V by 6 bases; bases with no gene match: 7. The CDR3 totals 15 residues. The CDR3 spells CASSRRTGLNEKLFF. The CDR3 bases are TGTGCCAGCAGCCGTAGGACAGGGCTTAATGAAAAACTGTTTTTT.

The chain is built from TRBV27 and TRBJ2-3, with a weak D call TRBD2 (5 bases). Germline V gene lookup returns CDR1 MNHEY and CDR2 SMNVEV (reference sequence). This CDR3 contains 15 residues. The V end lost 4 bases, the J end lost 2 bases, and 13 bases lay between the germline ends. In nucleotides, the CDR3 is TGTGCCAGCAGTTCCCGACTACCGATCACAGATACGCAGTATTTT. Translating gives CASSSRLPITDTQYF.